One sample yielded the 26 T cell receptor beta chains listed below, sequenced in a study of early T cells in non-severe SARS-CoV-2 infection. TCRdb independently ran MiXCR on the 5' RACE reads; one entry per CDR3 protein. The sample includes more than 60,000 distinct CDR3 sequences, around an eighth of them seen just once. The starting material was whole blood, obtained at baseline. These receptors all stem from an adult who was a healthcare worker with PCR-confirmed SARS-CoV-2 infection or an uninfected control (not recorded which).

The rearrangement uses TRBV18 and TRBJ2-3; no reliable D call. Germline V lookup: CDR1 KGHSH, CDR2 LQKENI. The CDR3 is 14 amino acids. Between the trimmed V and J ends, which lost 0 bases and 2 bases, there was a span of 6 bases. In DNA form, the CDR3 reads TGTGCCAGCTCACCACCCACCGACACAGATACGCAGTATTTT. This gives the protein CASSPPTDTDTQYF.

There are a few counts of this clonotype. V usage is TRBV20-1 and J usage is TRBJ2-7; 8 bases line up with TRBD1. After removal of 5 bases from V and 3 bases from J, the junction contained 6 bases not matched to a gene. The CDR3 length is 13 residues. Looked up from germline, CDR1 is DFQATT and CDR2 is SNEGSKA (reference sequence). Here the CDR3 reads CSAYRQGFYEQYF. In DNA, the CDR3 is TGCAGTGCTTATCGACAGGGGTTCTACGAGCAGTACTTC.

This rearrangement joins TRBV11-2 to TRBJ1-6; D ambiguous. CDR3 length equals 13 residues. Trimming removed 7 bases at V and 6 bases at J, with 10 bases between. CDR1 is SGHAT and CDR2 is FQNNGV in the germline V gene. The DNA of the CDR3 is TGTGCCAGCAACACGGCGGGTAATTCACCCCTCCACTTT. Protein: CASNTAGNSPLHF.

The chain employs TRBV29-1 and TRBJ1-5; D is unclear. The V end lost 4 bases, the J end lost 1 base, and 5 bases lay between the germline ends. This CDR3 has 12 residues. The germline V gene encodes CDR1 SQVTM and CDR2 ANQGSEA. The CDR3 DNA follows: TGCAGCGTTGTCGTGAGCAATCAGCCCCAGCATTTT. Its translation: CSVVVSNQPQHF.

This clonotype was observed a few times. The V call is TRBV5-1, the J call TRBJ1-4; D is uncertain. The CDR3 consists of 16 residues. Trimming pared 0 bases from V and 0 bases from J, leaving 9 bases between. Germline CDR1 is SGHRS and CDR2 is YFSETQ. As DNA, the CDR3 is TGCGCCAGCAGCTTGGGGGGAGGAGCAACTAATGAAAAACTGTTTTTT. It specifies CASSLGGGATNEKLFF.

The chain recombines TRBV2 with TRBJ1-3, with D unclear. V shed 8 bases and J shed 7 bases, with 15 bases lying between them. The CDR3 extends over 13 amino acids. Germline CDR1 reads SNHLY; CDR2 reads FYNNEI. CDR3 nucleotides: TGTGCCAGCCCCTCCCCAAACGGGAACACCATATATTTT. Amino acid sequence: CASPSPNGNTIYF.

In this sample, this clonotype turned up a few times. V gene TRBV7-2 combines with J gene TRBJ1-1, with D uncertain. Trimming shortened V by 4 bases and J by 1 base, and 19 bases separated the two germline ends. The CDR3 is 17 residues long. Germline-derived CDR1 and CDR2 are SGHTA and FQGNSA. The CDR3 DNA reads TGTGCCAGCAGCTCGACCTGGGTGGGCAAAAAGAACACTGAAGCTTTCTTT. It codes for CASSSTWVGKKNTEAFF.

The chain links TRBV7-9 to TRBJ2-1; 9 bases fit TRBD1. This CDR3 is 14 amino acids long. J was trimmed by 7 bases and V by 2 bases; bases with no gene match: 3. Germline V CDR1 and CDR2: SEHNR, FQNEAQ (reference sequence). CDR3 nucleotide sequence: TGTGCCAGCAGCTTACGAGGACAGGGGAATGAGCAGTTCTTC. It yields the protein CASSLRGQGNEQFF.

The rearrangement links TRBV10-3 to TRBJ1-1; the D is unclear. The CDR3 has 13 amino acids. CDR1 ENHRY and CDR2 SYGVKD come from the germline V gene. Trimming removed 0 bases from V and 8 bases from J, with 10 bases in between. CDR3 sequence: CAISESQTGEAFF. In nucleotides, the CDR3 is TGTGCCATCAGTGAGTCACAAACGGGAGAAGCTTTCTTT.

This chain joins TRBV5-1 and TRBJ2-5, with TRBD1 matching 7 bases. This CDR3 spans 14 amino acids. Germline CDR1 SGHRS, CDR2 YFSETQ. Losses at the gene ends were 4 bases for V and 1 base for J; bases not matched to a gene: 4. The CDR3 bases are TGCGCCAGCAGCCTAAAGGGGGCCCAAGAGACCCAGTACTTC. It yields the protein CASSLKGAQETQYF. Full variable domain (missing parts from reference TRBV5-1 and TRBJ2-5): KAGVTQTPRYLIKTRGQQVTLSCSPISGHRSVSWYQQTPGQGLQFLFEYFSETQRNKGNFPGRFSGRQFSNSRSEMNVSTLELGDSALYLCASSLKGAQETQYFGPGTRLLVL.

This clonotype appeared many times. The gene calls are TRBV6-5 and TRBJ2-7, with TRBD1 matching over 11 bases. Germline-derived CDR1 and CDR2 are MNHEY and SVGAGI. This CDR3 comprises 15 residues. Losses at the gene ends were 4 bases for V and 6 bases for J; bases not matched to a gene: 8. The CDR3 is CASSLNGQGAGEQYF. Here the CDR3 DNA reads TGTGCCAGCAGTTTGAACGGACAGGGGGCGGGCGAGCAGTACTTC.

Only a few counts were recorded for this clonotype. This sequence joins TRBV7-8 and TRBJ1-3, with a weak D call TRBD1 (6 bases). Germline V lookup: CDR1 SGHVS, CDR2 FQNEAQ. The CDR3 is made up of 17 amino acids. The germline V and J ends were trimmed by 4 bases and 0 bases, with 16 bases remaining between them. The CDR3 region is CASSSRGQSSSGNTIYF. The CDR3 coding sequence is TGTGCCAGCAGCTCCCGGGGGCAGTCAAGCTCTGGAAACACCATATATTTT.

This clonotype was detected a few times. The chain employs TRBV2 and TRBJ2-3; D possibly uses TRBD1 or TRBD2 (6 bases each). There are 15 residues in the CDR3. The germline gives CDR1 SNHLY, CDR2 FYNNEI. Trimming stripped 4 bases from V and 0 bases from J, with 11 bases between. Here the CDR3 reads CASSAQGTSTDTQYF. In DNA form, the CDR3 reads TGTGCCAGCAGTGCCCAGGGGACTAGCACAGATACGCAGTATTTT.

There are a few counts of this clonotype. The V and J genes are TRBV4-1 and TRBJ1-1, with D possibly TRBD1 on 6 matching bases. Germline V CDR1 and CDR2: MGHRA, YSYEKL. V shed 2 bases and J shed 3 bases, with 10 bases lying between them. The length of the CDR3 is 14 residues. The CDR3 sequence: CASSQNRVYTEAFF. The CDR3 DNA follows: TGCGCCAGCAGCCAAAACAGGGTGTACACTGAAGCTTTCTTT.

This clonotype was seen a few times. The genes are TRBV11-2 and TRBJ2-1; TRBD2 might be the D (7 bases). The CDR3 spans 14 residues. V was pared by 5 bases and J by 3 bases, with 11 bases between. From germline, CDR1 is SGHAT and CDR2 FQNNGV. In nucleotides, the CDR3 is TGTGCCAGCAGCGGGGGGGCCATCTACAATGAGCAGTTCTTC. This translates into CASSGGAIYNEQFF.

V is TRBV29-1 and J is TRBJ2-1, with D possibly matching TRBD2 (6 bases). CDR1 is SQVTM, CDR2 ANQGSEA, per germline. V lost 6 bases to trimming and J lost 10 bases, with 13 bases between them. There are 11 residues in the CDR3. The DNA for the CDR3 is TGCAGCGTCCCGAGCGGGTGGGAGCAGTTCTTC. It yields the protein CSVPSGWEQFF.

The sample holds many counts of this clonotype. The rearrangement joins TRBV27 to TRBJ2-5, with D possibly being TRBD2 (7 bases). Looked up from germline, CDR1 is MNHEY and CDR2 is SMNVEV (reference sequence). Trimming removed 8 bases from V and 1 base from J, with 17 bases in between. The length of the CDR3 is 15 residues. The DNA of the CDR3 is TGTGCCAGCCGGGGGGCGGGAGCGCCCCAAGAGACCCAGTACTTC. Translating it yields CASRGAGAPQETQYF.

This clonotype was recorded a few times. J is TRBJ1-1 and V is TRBV5-1; 9 positions agree with TRBD1. The germline V gene encodes CDR1 SGHRS and CDR2 YFSETQ. The length of the CDR3 is 15 residues. The ends lost 4 bases at V and 4 bases at J; junction bases unmatched: 8. The CDR3 DNA follows: TGCGCCAGCAGCCGTACACAGGGGGCGAGCACTGAAGCTTTCTTT. Encoded protein: CASSRTQGASTEAFF.

In this sample, this clonotype turned up a few times. The chain links TRBV7-2 to TRBJ2-2, with D perhaps matching TRBD2 (6 bases). Germline CDR1 reads SGHTA; CDR2 reads FQGNSA. V dropped 5 bases and J dropped 2 bases, with 12 bases sitting between them. This CDR3 contains 15 residues. In nucleotides, the CDR3 is TGTGCCAGCAGCGTGGGACTGGGAAACACCGGGGAGCTGTTTTTT. This translates into CASSVGLGNTGELFF.

The V call is TRBV28, the J call TRBJ2-6, with 7 bases identical to TRBD1. CDR1 MDHEN and CDR2 SYDVKM come from the germline V gene. Unmatched junction bases numbered 10, after V lost 4 bases and J lost 1 base. The CDR3 is made up of 18 amino acids. CDR3 sequence: CASSSLTGLRSGANVLTF. CDR3 coding DNA: TGTGCCAGCAGTTCCCTGACAGGGTTGAGGTCTGGGGCCAACGTCCTGACTTTC.

The chain employs TRBV20-1 and TRBJ2-7; D gene uncertain. CDR3 length: 14 residues. V gave up 0 bases and J gave up 3 bases, with 12 bases separating them. The germline V gene has CDR1 DFQATT and CDR2 SNEGSKA (reference sequence). The CDR3 DNA follows: TGCAGTGCTAGAGATCTCGCAGGTGACTACGAGCAGTACTTC. Translating it yields CSARDLAGDYEQYF.

The V and J genes are TRBV2 and TRBJ2-7; 10 nucleotides line up with TRBD1. In germline, CDR1 is SNHLY, CDR2 FYNNEI. Unmatched junction bases numbered 5, after V lost 4 bases and J lost 2 bases. CDR3 length: 15 amino acids. This CDR3 reads CASSVQGQGTYEQYF. The CDR3 DNA reads as TGTGCCAGCAGTGTTCAGGGACAGGGGACCTACGAGCAGTACTTC.

The chain combines TRBV11-2 with TRBJ1-1; 8 bases agree with TRBD1. Trimming cost V 1 base and J 0 bases; bases outside gene matches: 4. This CDR3 has 16 residues. Germline loops: CDR1 SGHAT, CDR2 FQNNGV. In DNA form, the CDR3 reads TGTGCCAGCAGCTTAGCCCGACAGGGGATGAACACTGAAGCTTTCTTT. Its protein is CASSLARQGMNTEAFF.

Ten or more counts support this clonotype. The chain carries TRBV6-2 or TRBV6-3 and TRBJ2-5; TRBD1 agrees at 9 bases. The CDR3 is 14 amino acids. V shed 2 bases and J 5 bases; nucleotides not matched to a gene: 3. CDR1 is MNHEY, CDR2 SVGEGT, per germline. CDR3 protein: CASSYGTGYETQYF. Written as DNA, the CDR3 is TGTGCCAGCAGTTACGGGACAGGGTACGAGACCCAGTACTTC.

The rearrangement uses TRBV14 and TRBJ2-3; D not certain. CDR1 and CDR2 from the germline V gene are SGHDN and FVKESK. The CDR3 contains 12 residues. Trimming removed 4 bases at V and 3 bases at J, with 5 bases between. The CDR3 spells CASSRPTDTQYF. In DNA form, the CDR3 reads TGTGCCAGCAGCCGACCGACAGATACGCAGTATTTT. Combining the CDR3 with reference TRBV14 and TRBJ2-3 gives the whole variable domain EAGVTQFPSHSVIEKGQTVTLRCDPISGHDNLYWYRRVMGKEIKFLLHFVKESKQDESGMPNNRFLAERTGGTYSTLKVQPAELEDSGVYFCASSRPTDTQYFGPGTRLTVL.

This clonotype was counted between two and nine times. At one end, the junction sequence differs from germline, possibly due to a read error. The gene calls are TRBV5-1 and TRBJ1-2; the match to TRBD1 covers 7 bases. This CDR3 has 12 amino acids. Germline V gene lookup returns CDR1 SGHRS and CDR2 YFSETQ. Written as DNA, the CDR3 is TGCGCCAGCAGCTTGGGACAGGGTGGCTACACTTTC. This translates into CASSLGQGGYTF.